This entry lists 25 T cell receptor beta chains sequenced from one sample in a study of T cells in tuberculosis. The method was immunoSEQ multiplex PCR; TCRdb's version includes in-frame clones alone and lacks a portion of them. The table includes around 32,000 clones, around 94% detected once. The sample taken for sequencing was PBMCs. Receptor source: a donor between 5 and 29 years old with latent tuberculosis or without tuberculosis infection.

The V and J genes are TRBV5-5 and TRBJ2-3; D perhaps matches TRBD1 (6 bases). The V gene lost 2 bases and the J gene lost 4 bases, with 8 bases spanning the gap. Germline V CDR1 and CDR2: SGHKS, YYEKEE (reference sequence). This CDR3 contains 13 residues. This chain's CDR3 is CASSFQGPDTQYF. The CDR3 bases are TGTGCCAGCAGCTTTCAGGGGCCAGATACGCAGTATTTT.

This sequence joins TRBV5-1 and TRBJ1-4; D gene unclear. Germline V gene sequence: CDR1 SGHRS, CDR2 YFSETQ. V lost 4 bases and J lost 4, with 14 bases in between. The length of the CDR3 is 15 residues. The CDR3 sequence: CASSRAAGYNEKLFF. In nucleotides, the CDR3 is TGCGCCAGCAGCCGGGCGGCGGGATATAATGAAAAACTGTTTTTT.

The chain is built from TRBV7-2 and TRBJ1-2; D gene ambiguous. CDR3 length: 15 amino acids. Germline assignment: CDR1 SGHTA and CDR2 FQGNSA. The V and J ends lost 1 base and 5 bases respectively, with 14 bases between them. In DNA form, the CDR3 reads TGTGCCAGCAGCTTAGGGCAGGTGGGCAGTTATGGCTACACCTTC. Translated: CASSLGQVGSYGYTF.

The chain joins TRBV30 to TRBJ2-2; 7 nucleotides match TRBD2. CDR1 and CDR2 from the germline V gene are GTSNPN and SVGIG (reference sequence). This CDR3 contains 16 residues. V shed 0 bases, J shed 0 bases, and the junction held 4 bases outside the gene matches. CDR3: CAWSVVGGSNTGELFF. CDR3 nucleotides: TGTGCCTGGAGTGTAGTCGGGGGGTCGAACACCGGGGAGCTGTTTTTT.

The chain joins TRBV9 to TRBJ2-5; D perhaps matches TRBD1 (5 bases). The V end was cut by 3 bases, the J end by 3 bases, with 9 bases between. The CDR3 covers 13 residues. CDR1 and CDR2 from the germline V gene are SGDLS and YYNGEE. CDR3 sequence: CASSAGREETQYF. In nucleotides, the CDR3 is TGTGCCAGCAGCGCGGGCAGGGAAGAGACCCAGTACTTC.

The chain uses TRBV2 and TRBJ2-3; D is possibly TRBD1 (6 bases). Germline loops: CDR1 SNHLY, CDR2 FYNNEI. V dropped 9 bases and J dropped 4 bases, with 23 bases sitting between them. This CDR3 is built from 16 residues. In nucleotides, the CDR3 is TGTGCCAGTCAACCCCGAACAGGGCCGATTGCAGATACGCAGTATTTT. This codes for CASQPRTGPIADTQYF.

The chain is built from TRBV4-1 and TRBJ2-7; 12 bases are shared with TRBD2. The CDR3 contains 16 residues. CDR1 and CDR2 from the germline V gene are MGHRA and YSYEKL. V gave up 4 bases and J gave up 4 bases; unmatched junction bases: 8. CDR3 sequence (DNA): TGCGCCAGCAGCCCCGACCTAGCGGGAGGGTGGTACGAGCAGTACTTC. This translates into CASSPDLAGGWYEQYF.

The V and J genes are TRBV14 and TRBJ2-4; D unresolved. V gave up 2 bases and J gave up 1 base, with 24 bases separating them. The CDR3 runs to 20 residues. Germline lookup yields CDR1 SGHDN and CDR2 FVKESK. Written as DNA, the CDR3 is TGTGCCAGCAGCCAATCCGGGTCCCCTTACCCCCGGTGGGCCAAAAACATTCAGTACTTC. Encoded protein: CASSQSGSPYPRWAKNIQYF.

The chain joins TRBV7-9 to TRBJ2-5, with 7 bases aligning to TRBD1. The germline V gene has CDR1 SEHNR and CDR2 FQNEAQ (reference sequence). The CDR3 covers 16 residues. V dropped 3 bases and J dropped 6; count of bases not matched to a gene: 13. CDR3 region: CASSLLKDREVKTQYF. The DNA for the CDR3 is TGTGCCAGCAGCTTGTTGAAAGACAGGGAAGTAAAGACCCAGTACTTC.

This clone was seen a few times. The chain couples TRBV4-2 to TRBJ2-7; 12 bases fit TRBD2. The CDR3 sequence is 19 residues long. CDR1 and CDR2 (germline): LGHNA, YNFKEQ. The trim removed 0 bases at V and 4 bases at J, leaving 13 bases unmatched. For the CDR3, the DNA is TGTGCCAGCAGCCAAGATCTGGGACTAGCGGGTGATCTTGCTTACGAGCAGTACTTC. This gives the protein CASSQDLGLAGDLAYEQYF.

The genes are TRBV7-8 and TRBJ2-7, with 8 bases aligning to TRBD1. CDR1 and CDR2 from the germline V gene are SGHVS and FQNEAQ. The J segment lost 5 bases and the V segment lost 6 bases, leaving 6 bases of the junction unmatched. The CDR3 has 13 residues. For the CDR3, the DNA is TGTGCCAGCAGGTCCGGACAGGGCCACGAGCAGTACTTC. Amino acids: CASRSGQGHEQYF.

The table lists this clone with a count of one. The genes are TRBV10-2 and TRBJ2-7; D not resolved. The CDR3 consists of 14 residues. V was trimmed by 4 bases and J by 4 bases, leaving 14 bases between them. Germline V gene sequence: CDR1 WSHSY, CDR2 SAAADI. As DNA, the CDR3 is TGCGCCAGCAGTGCCGGCCGGGTTGGATACGAGCAGTACTTC. Protein product: CASSAGRVGYEQYF.

The genes are TRBV5-5 and TRBJ2-1; possible D gene TRBD2, 5 bases. Germline values: CDR1 SGHKS, CDR2 YYEKEE (reference sequence). CDR3 size: 13 residues. Deletions cut 3 bases from V and 9 bases from J, with 13 bases between. The CDR3 DNA reads TGTGCCAGCAGCTACTTAAACGGGGTTGAGCAGTTCTTC. This codes for CASSYLNGVEQFF.

The chain links TRBV10-2 to TRBJ2-1; the D gene is possibly TRBD2 (6 bases). Per germline, CDR1 WSHSY and CDR2 SAAADI. CDR3 length: 14 residues. The V end lost 7 bases, the J end lost 8 bases, and 18 bases lay between the germline ends. Written as DNA, the CDR3 is TGCGCCAGCACAACGGGAGTCTTGGGCCATGAGCAGTTCTTC. As protein: CASTTGVLGHEQFF.

The J gene is TRBJ2-1, the V gene TRBV7-6; D is unresolved. CDR1 is SGHVS and CDR2 is FNYEAQ in the germline V gene. Trimming took 2 bases from V and 3 from J, leaving 11 bases between them. The length of the CDR3 is 15 residues. The CDR3 is CASSLNFEDYNEQFF. CDR3 sequence (DNA): TGTGCCAGCAGCTTAAACTTTGAGGACTACAATGAGCAGTTCTTC.

The CDR3 spells CSERTGPAGYTF. The CDR3 DNA is TGCAGCGAACGGACAGGGCCGGCGGGCTACACCTTC. The rearrangement joins TRBV29-1 to TRBJ1-2; the match to TRBD1 covers 8 bases. The CDR3 contains 12 residues. The germline CDR1 and CDR2 sequences are SQVTM and ANQGSEA. With 7 bases clipped from V and 8 bases from J, the junction kept 9 bases outside the gene matches.

The CDR3 here is CASSAGSHNEQFF. CDR3 in DNA: TGTGCCAGCAGTGCCGGGTCGCACAATGAGCAGTTCTTC. V and J are TRBV6-5 and TRBJ2-1; D gene unclear. The CDR3 is 13 residues long. Looked up from germline, CDR1 is MNHEY and CDR2 is SVGAGI. Trimming left V 5 bases short and J 5 bases short, with 10 bases between.

The rearrangement joins TRBV6-5 to TRBJ1-1; D gene unclear. The V end lost 0 bases, the J end lost 1 base, and 6 bases lay between the germline ends. The V gene's germline CDR1 is MNHEY and CDR2 SVGAGI. CDR3 length: 14 residues. The CDR3 DNA sequence: TGTGCCAGCAGTTACTCGACGGGGAACACTGAAGCTTTCTTT. This encodes CASSYSTGNTEAFF.

V usage is TRBV18 and J usage is TRBJ1-2; D remains ambiguous. Germline assignment: CDR1 KGHSH and CDR2 LQKENI. The length of the CDR3 is 14 residues. The V end was cut by 3 bases, the J end by 4 bases, with 12 bases between. CDR3 sequence: CASSPLLCGYGYTF. CDR3 nucleotide sequence: TGTGCCAGCTCACCCCTTCTATGCGGCTATGGCTACACCTTC.

The J gene is TRBJ2-7, the V gene TRBV7-6, with D possibly being TRBD1 (6 bases). Germline loops: CDR1 SGHVS, CDR2 FNYEAQ. CDR3 length: 15 residues. V was cut by 3 bases and J by 4 bases, with 16 bases left in between. CDR3 amino acids: CASSLDTGHGYEQYF. The CDR3 DNA reads TGTGCCAGCAGCTTGGATACGGGACACGGATACGAGCAGTACTTC.

This rearrangement joins TRBV7-2 to TRBJ2-7; TRBD2 matches 10 bases. CDR3 length equals 15 residues. Looked up from germline, CDR1 is SGHTA and CDR2 is FQGNSA. J gave up 3 bases and V 0 bases, and 2 bases lay outside the gene matches. Written as DNA, the CDR3 is TGTGCCAGCAGCTTAGCGAGGACTAGCGGCTACGAGCAGTACTTC. It yields the protein CASSLARTSGYEQYF.

The V call is TRBV11-3, the J call TRBJ2-1; 8 bases map to TRBD2. Trimming at V came to 3 bases and at J to 0 bases, leaving 1 base not matched to a gene. CDR3 size: 15 residues. Germline values: CDR1 SGHNT, CDR2 YENEEA. CDR3: CASSFSGSSYNEQFF. As DNA, the CDR3 is TGTGCCAGCAGCTTCAGCGGGAGCTCCTACAATGAGCAGTTCTTC.

CDR3 nucleotides: TGTGCCAGTAGTATTCGAGCAGGAACCACAGATACGCAGTATTTT. Translating it yields CASSIRAGTTDTQYF. The chain has TRBV19 and TRBJ2-3; D is unclear. V lost 3 bases and J 2 bases, leaving 12 bases between the germline ends. Per the germline V gene, CDR1 is LNHDA and CDR2 is SQIVND (reference sequence). The CDR3 sequence is 15 residues long.

This chain uses TRBV18 with TRBJ1-5, with TRBD1 matching over 8 bases. Germline loops: CDR1 KGHSH, CDR2 LQKENI. Unmatched junction bases numbered 1, after V lost 4 bases and J lost 5 bases. The CDR3 has 13 residues. The CDR3 nucleotides are TGTGCCAGCTCACTGACAGGGGATCAGCCCCAGCATTTT. Translating gives CASSLTGDQPQHF.

This clone was recorded only once. The rearrangement uses TRBV27 and TRBJ2-7; 9 nucleotides align to TRBD1. V lost 6 bases, J lost 2 bases, and 5 bases stayed unmatched. The CDR3 is 14 residues long. Germline V gives CDR1 MNHEY, CDR2 SMNVEV (reference sequence). The CDR3 DNA reads TGTGCCAGCAGGACAGGGGGGGCGGCCTACGAGCAGTACTTC. This encodes CASRTGGAAYEQYF.